The 3 T cell receptor beta chains listed next were all sequenced from one sample in a study of T cell repertoires in cytomegalovirus infection. No antigens are known for them. TCRdb re-called the reads through MiXCR, storing one row per CDR3 protein. The data show about 350,000 distinct CDR3 sequences, about 35% seen once. Sequenced material: cultured PBMCs, taken from culture after CMV antigen stimulation. The receptor source for this set is a human donor in good health (CMV status not recorded). Some clones in this sample may be carry-over from other donors' samples.

J is TRBJ2-6 and V is TRBV4-3, with D perhaps matching TRBD2 (6 bases). This CDR3 has 18 residues. Trimming cost V 1 base and J 1 base, with 14 bases left between them. Germline loops: CDR1 LGHNA, CDR2 YSLEER. The CDR3: CASSQVYRDWSGANVLTF. The CDR3 nucleotides are TGCGCCAGCAGCCAAGTATACCGGGACTGGTCTGGGGCCAACGTCCTGACTTTC.

This clonotype appeared a few times. The chain is built from TRBV15 and TRBJ2-3; no reliable D call. Between the trimmed V and J ends, which lost 1 base and 6 bases, there was a span of 8 bases. CDR1 and CDR2 (germline): LNHNV, YYDKDF (reference sequence). The CDR3 extends over 13 amino acids. The CDR3 region is CATSRALRDTQYF. Here the CDR3 DNA reads TGTGCCACCAGCAGAGCCCTTAGGGATACGCAGTATTTT.

The J gene is TRBJ2-7, the V gene TRBV7-2; a possible D gene is TRBD2 (5 bases). The CDR3 is 13 amino acids. V lost 4 bases and J 5 bases, leaving 12 bases between the germline ends. Germline V lookup: CDR1 SGHTA, CDR2 FQGNSA. The CDR3 sequence is CASSSQEADEQYF. The CDR3 DNA sequence: TGTGCCAGCAGCTCCCAGGAGGCTGACGAGCAGTACTTC. The full variable domain, rest sourced from reference TRBV7-2 and TRBJ2-7, is GAGVSQSPSNKVTEKGKDVELRCDPISGHTALYWYRQSLGQGLEFLIYFQGNSAPDKSGLPSDRFSAERTGGSVSTLTIQRTQQEDSAVYLCASSSQEADEQYFGPGTRLTVT.